This is a list of T cell receptor beta chains from one sample in a study of cytomegalovirus exposure and HLA in healthy donors. The protocol was immunoSEQ multiplex PCR, while the TCRdb copy is restricted to in-frame clones and leaves out a portion. The sample records 130,000 or so clones, around 80% being singletons. The sample taken for sequencing was PBMCs. These receptors all come from a female donor in good health and CMV-seropositive. CDR3s include the opening cysteine and the closing phenylalanine or tryptophan. A D gene is named only where the DNA matches it firmly. Size tells how often a clone was seen (once, few, many) or the class of an expanded clone, and some rows leave it out.

size | D | J | V | DNA | CDR3
NA | NA | TRBJ2-7 | TRBV27 | TGTGCCAGCAGTCCTGACACTAGGTTTGCGCAGTACTTC | CASSPDTRFAQYF
NA | TRBD2 | TRBJ2-7 | TRBV7-9 | TGTGCCAGCAGCTCACATAACGGGCGGGAGGGCTACGAGCAGTACTTC | CASSSHNGREGYEQYF
NA | TRBD1 | TRBJ1-6 | TRBV4-1 | TGCGCCAGCAGCCAAGATCGAAGGGACAGCCATAATTCACCCCTCCACTTT | CASSQDRRDSHNSPLHF
NA | NA | TRBJ1-2 | TRBV15 | TGTGCCACCAGCAGACGGGGGAACTATGGCTACACCTTC | CATSRRGNYGYTF
once | NA | TRBJ1-1 | TRBV19 | TGTGCCAGTAGTATAGTCGTCGGTGAAGCTTTCTTT | CASSIVVGEAFF
NA | NA | TRBJ2-7 | TRBV2 | TGTGCCAGTTTTTGGGGGGGGGCCAACGAGCAGTACTTC | CASFWGGANEQYF
NA | NA | TRBJ1-1 | TRBV25-1 | TGTGCCAGCAGGCTCTTCCAGGGGAAAGCTTTCTTT | CASRLFQGKAFF
NA | NA | TRBJ2-7 | TRBV2 | TGTGCCAGCAGTGAAGCGGGCAGCTCCTACGAGCAGTACTTC | CASSEAGSSYEQYF
NA | NA | TRBJ1-5 | TRBV29-1 | TGCAGCGTCAGTAACGGGGTGGACCAGCCCCAGCATTTT | CSVSNGVDQPQHF
NA | NA | TRBJ2-5 | TRBV27 | TGTGCCAGCAGTCCACAGGGCCCGGAGACCCAGTACTTC | CASSPQGPETQYF
NA | TRBD2 | TRBJ2-1 | TRBV7-2 | TGTGCCAGCAGCTTAGGCAGCGGGAGGGCCTACAATGAGCAGTTCTTC | CASSLGSGRAYNEQFF
NA | NA | TRBJ1-6 | TRBV27 | TGTGCCAGCAGTTTATCGTCGGGGAAGAATTCACCCCTCCACTTT | CASSLSSGKNSPLHF
NA | TRBD2 | TRBJ2-3 | TRBV9 | TGTGCCAGCAGCGTGGATTTACTAGCGGGAGGTGGGACAGATACGCAGTATTTT | CASSVDLLAGGGTDTQYF
NA | NA | TRBJ1-6 | TRBV5-6 | TGTGCCAGCAGCTTCTACCGGACAGTTTTAAATTCACCCCTCCACTTT | CASSFYRTVLNSPLHF
NA | NA | TRBJ2-4 | TRBV11-2 | TGTGCCAGCAGCTTAGGGGTTGGGGCCTTACACCAGTACTTC | CASSLGVGALHQYF
NA | TRBD2 | TRBJ2-7 | TRBV12-5 | TGTGCTCCTATCGCGGGGACTAGGAGAGGAGAGCAGTACTTC | CAPIAGTRRGEQYF
NA | NA | TRBJ1-5 | TRBV6-6 | TGCGCCAGCAAATTAAATAGCAATCAGCCCCAGCATTTT | CASKLNSNQPQHF